The T cell receptor beta chain described here comes from a study of blood T cell repertoires in COVID-19. Whole-study context: In each case, the material was cDNA or gDNA derived from T cells, B-cell-depleted T cells, or PBMCs.

The V segment lost 5 bases and the J segment 4 bases; nucleotides outside the gene matches: 7. Germline lookup yields CDR1 KGHDR and CDR2 SFDVKD. The CDR3 runs 17 residues. Methods used by the authors: Researchers report that nucleated cell counts were estimated from reference gene primer amplification. Clones were sequenced by immunoSEQ multiplex PCR, and TCRdb holds only the in-frame ones, with some missing. V and J calls and clone size are as listed in that table; D and trimming were resolved from the DNA. The sample shows some 400,000 clones, roughly nine tenths of them seen only once. All enrollees were about 18 to 89 years old and from 25 or so US areas. Participants' own reports of clinical history determined their cohort assignment.

The source is a man aged 25 to 40 who had recovered from COVID-19. The sample comprised PBMCs or T cells enriched from blood (not recorded which). This sequence joins TRBV24-1 and TRBJ2-1, with 13 bases aligning to TRBD2. CDR3 bases: TGTGCCACCAGTGGAGTAGGGACTAGCGGGACATACAATGAGCAGTTCTTC. Its protein is CATSGVGTSGTYNEQFF.